This T cell receptor beta chain was profiled in a study of CD8 T cells in Susac syndrome. This clonotype is a singleton in its sample. The CDR3 covers 12 residues. Trimming removed 3 bases at V and 8 bases at J, with 10 bases between. An amount of RNA that ranged from 0.5 to 1 ug was reverse transcribed with random hexamers. Each CDR3 protein is one row after TCRdb ran MiXCR on the immunoSEQ multiplex PCR reads. The sample lists approximately 130,000 distinct CDR3 sequences, about 93% seen once, with around 0.24% in the top ten. The TCR originated in a human donor with multiple sclerosis. The V call is TRBV12-3 or TRBV12-4, the J call TRBJ1-1; no reliable D call. The sequenced sample consisted of CD8+ T cells from PBMCs. The CDR3 DNA reads TGTGCCAGCAGTTTGCAAGGTCTAGAAGCTTTCTTT. Protein: CASSLQGLEAFF.